A selection of T cell receptor beta chains follows, all from one sample in a study of CD8 T cells in ankylosing spondylitis. A single record per CDR3 protein comes from TCRdb applying MiXCR to the 5' RACE reads. The sample holds about 90,000 distinct CDR3 sequences, about 8.3% seen once. The material sequenced was blood, either unsorted or a sorted T cell fraction (not recorded which). These receptors came from a male donor with ankylosing spondylitis. Each CDR3 is given with its conserved first and last residue. A D gene is named only where the DNA matches it firmly. Clone size is shown for a subset of rows, as once, few, many or a class of expanded clone.

abundance,d_gene,j_gene,v_gene,CDR3nt,CDR3aa
few,-,TRBJ2-3,TRBV20-1,TGCAGTGCTAGAGATCTAGGGATGTTTACGCAGTATTTT,CSARDLGMFTQYF
many,TRBD2,TRBJ2-1,TRBV20-1,TGCAGTGCTCCGATTTGGGCCAGCGGGAGGGTTGTCTACAATGAGCAGTTCTTC,CSAPIWASGRVVYNEQFF
few,-,TRBJ2-1,TRBV7-9,TGTGCCAGCAGCTTAGCGGCGGCGGTTCTTAAGGTCAATGAGCAGTTCTTC,CASSLAAAVLKVNEQFF
-,TRBD1,TRBJ2-4,TRBV7-6,TGTGCCAGCAGCTTGACAGGGTATTCCGACAACATTCAGTACTTC,CASSLTGYSDNIQYF
few,-,TRBJ1-1,TRBV9,TGTGCCAGCAGCGTAGAGGGGATTGAAGCTTTCTTT,CASSVEGIEAFF
many,-,TRBJ1-1,TRBV21-1,TGTGCCAGCAGCTACAGGGACAGGAACACTGAAGCTTTCTTT,CASSYRDRNTEAFF
-,TRBD2,TRBJ2-2,TRBV3-1,TGTGCCAGCAGCCCCCTGCTAGCGGGAGATAACGGGGAGCTGTTTTTT,CASSPLLAGDNGELFF
many,-,TRBJ1-2,TRBV6-1,TGTGCCAGCGGACACAGGGTGCCCAGCGGAGAGGATGGCTACACCTTC,CASGHRVPSGEDGYTF
many,-,TRBJ1-1,TRBV29-1,TGCAGCGCTCCACTCGGACCCACTGAAGCTTTCTTT,CSAPLGPTEAFF
-,-,TRBJ1-5,TRBV7-9,TGTGCCAGCAGCCCCCTCGGTGTGAGCAATCAGCCCCAGCATTTT,CASSPLGVSNQPQHF
many,TRBD2,TRBJ2-1,TRBV12-3/TRBV12-4,TGTGCCACCACTTGGGTAGCGGGAGTTGATGAGCAGTTCTTC,CATTWVAGVDEQFF
many,TRBD1,TRBJ1-1,TRBV4-1,TGCGCCAGCAGCCAAGGGGGACAGCTGAACACTGAAGCTTTCTTT,CASSQGGQLNTEAFF
many,-,TRBJ1-6,TRBV20-1,TGCAGCGCAAGTCCCCTCCACTTT,CSASPLHF
few,-,TRBJ2-7,TRBV2,TGTGCCAGCAGTGACCCGGGACGGACCTACGAGCAGTACTTC,CASSDPGRTYEQYF
medium-sized,TRBD2,TRBJ2-1,TRBV28,TGTGCCAGCAGTCCTTGGACTAGCGGGAGGGCATTCGATGAGCAGTTCTTC,CASSPWTSGRAFDEQFF
many,TRBD2,TRBJ2-3,TRBV5-1,TGCGCCAGCAGCCCGGCCCCTTTAGGAGCGGGAGAGGCAGATACGCAGTATTTT,CASSPAPLGAGEADTQYF
few,TRBD2,TRBJ2-2,TRBV6-1,TGTGCCAGCAGCTGGACTAGCGGGAGTAACGACACCGGGGAGCTGTTTTTT,CASSWTSGSNDTGELFF
few,TRBD2,TRBJ2-3,TRBV12-3/TRBV12-4,TGTGCCAGCAGGGGGTACGTGACGGGAGGGGGCACAGATACGCAGTATTTT,CASRGYVTGGGTDTQYF
few,TRBD1,TRBJ1-1,TRBV27,TGTGCCAGCAGTGTTACAGGGGGCAGCGGGGGTGAAGCTTTCTTT,CASSVTGGSGGEAFF
-,-,TRBJ1-2,TRBV15,TGTGCCACCAGCAGAGACAGGGAGAGACTCTATGGCTACACCTTC,CATSRDRERLYGYTF
few,TRBD2,TRBJ2-7,TRBV5-1,TGCGCCAGCAGTGGACTAGCGGGAGTCGAGCAGTACTTC,CASSGLAGVEQYF
many,TRBD2,TRBJ2-1,TRBV12-3/TRBV12-4,TGTGCCAGCAGCCCCGGGACTAGCGGGAGGGATGAGCAGTTCTTC,CASSPGTSGRDEQFF
-,-,TRBJ2-2,TRBV29-1,TGCAGCATCAATTTTGGGTCCGGGGAGCTGTTTTTT,CSINFGSGELFF